This T cell receptor beta chain was recorded in a study of blood T cell repertoires in COVID-19. In assigning cohorts, the study relied on participant-reported clinical history. A COVID-19 case had been met by exposed participants during the 2 weeks before study entry. Profiled with immunoSEQ multiplex PCR; TCRdb holds only in-frame clones, not every one. The sample yields 50,000 to 65,000 clones, around two thirds seen once. This CDR3 spans 16 amino acids. The sequenced material came from PBMCs or T cells enriched from blood (not recorded which). The clonotype comes from a woman aged 60-75 years who had been exposed to COVID-19. The rearrangement uses TRBV12-1 and TRBJ2-1; TRBD2 reflects the table's D call only, with no check against the DNA. TRBV12-1 counts as a pseudogene. The CDR3 here is CASSANGGRPSGEQFF. As DNA, the CDR3 is TGTGCCAGCAGCGCAAACGGGGGACGCCCCTCAGGTGAGCAGTTCTTC.